This TCR beta chain was identified in a study of blood T cell repertoires in COVID-19. The wider study: Specimens from acute and convalescent COVID-19 originated in the United States, Italy and Spain. T cells, B-cell-depleted T cells, or PBMCs supplied cDNA or gDNA.

As regards this clone: The same CDR3 is also encoded by other DNA sequences in this sample.

As handled by the study authors: Reference gene primer amplification gave nucleated cell count estimates. Data came from immunoSEQ multiplex PCR; TCRdb stores just in-frame clones and leaves some out. The V and J calls and the clone size are those of that table, but D and trimming were determined from the DNA. Of around 280,000 clones in the sample, roughly 86% are singletons; the top ten hold 11%. The CDR3 contains 14 residues. In germline, CDR1 is SEHNR, CDR2 FQNEAQ (reference sequence). The J segment lost 6 bases and the V segment lost 5 bases, leaving 5 bases of the junction unmatched. The source is a woman aged 25 to 39 with COVID-19, enrolled during active disease. Material: peripheral blood. V gene TRBV7-9 combines with J gene TRBJ2-7; the match to TRBD1 covers 12 bases. CDR3 amino acids: CASSPGTGGREQYF. The CDR3 DNA reads TGTGCCAGCAGCCCCGGGACAGGGGGCCGCGAGCAGTACTTC.